The rows below give T cell receptor beta chains drawn from one sample of a study of CD8+ T cells in alopecia areata. The assay was immunoSEQ multiplex PCR, and TCRdb's table has in-frame clones only and misses some. The profile shows 150,000 to 250,000 clones, nearly 60% of them singletons. Sequenced material: CD4+ T cells sorted from blood, taken at week 24, from a patient treated with tofacitinib. Every receptor here comes from a human donor with alopecia areata. CDR3s include the opening cysteine and the closing phenylalanine or tryptophan. D genes are given only for firm matches. Expanded clones get a size class; other rows say once, few or many, or leave the size out.

clone size	D gene	V gene	J gene	CDR3 DNA	CDR3 protein
NA	NA	TRBV5-1	TRBJ2-3	TGCGCCAGCAGCTTGACCAAATCGGGAGGGGGCGTAGATACGCAGTATTTT	CASSLTKSGGGVDTQYF
NA	NA	TRBV7-2	TRBJ1-5	TGTGCCAGCAGCTTAGGGGATAGGGGGGGACAGCCCCAGCATTTT	CASSLGDRGGQPQHF
once	TRBD2	TRBV9	TRBJ2-5	TGTGCCAGCAGCGTAATCATCGGGACTAGCGGGAGAGAGACCCAGTACTTC	CASSVIIGTSGRETQYF
NA	TRBD1	TRBV5-1	TRBJ2-5	TGCGCCAGCAGCTACGGACAGGGTCGAGGAGAGACCCAGTACTTC	CASSYGQGRGETQYF
NA	NA	TRBV6-4	TRBJ1-5	TGTGCCAGCAGTGAATTTTACGGTAGCAATCAGCCCCAGCGTTTT	CASSEFYGSNQPQRF
NA	NA	TRBV25-1	TRBJ2-5	TGTGCCAGCAGTTTGAGCGGGACAGATGAGGAGACCCAGTACTTC	CASSLSGTDEETQYF
NA	TRBD2	TRBV29-1	TRBJ2-3	TGCAGCGTTGTCCGGGCTAGCGGGGGGCGAGGCACAGATACGCAGTATTTT	CSVVRASGGRGTDTQYF
NA	TRBD1	TRBV7-2	TRBJ1-5	TGTGCCAGCAGCTTAGCGACAGGGACGGATCAGCCCCAGCATTTT	CASSLATGTDQPQHF
NA	NA	TRBV4-2	TRBJ2-3	TGTGCCAGCAGCCAAGATGGGGCGGGGAGCACAGATACGCAGTATTTT	CASSQDGAGSTDTQYF
few	TRBD2	TRBV29-1	TRBJ2-3	TGCAGCGTTCATCGGGGGGATAGCACAGATACGCAGTATTTT	CSVHRGDSTDTQYF
few	NA	TRBV6-5	TRBJ2-5	TGTGCCAGCAGTCCCACAGGGTTGGTGAAAGAGACCCAGTACTTC	CASSPTGLVKETQYF
few	TRBD1	TRBV5-1	TRBJ2-5	TGCGCCAGCAGCTTTGGGTCGACAGGGGGGCAAGAGACCCAGTACTTC	CASSFGSTGGQETQYF
NA	TRBD2	TRBV2	TRBJ2-2	TGTGCCAGCAAAGCGGGAGTCGACTCAGTGGAGCTGTTTTTT	CASKAGVDSVELFF
NA	NA	TRBV6-1	TRBJ1-6	TGTGCCAGCACCGAACAGGCTAATTCACCCCTCCACTTT	CASTEQANSPLHF
once	TRBD1	TRBV7-6	TRBJ2-5	TGTGCCAGCAGCAAGAACAGGGGCGAGACCCAGTACTTC	CASSKNRGETQYF
NA	TRBD2	TRBV30	TRBJ2-1	TGTGCCTGGAGCCCACGGGGCGGGAGGGCGAGGAATGAGCAGTTCTTC	CAWSPRGGRARNEQFF
NA	TRBD1	TRBV2	TRBJ2-2	TGTGCCAGCAGGGACAGGGCGGCGAACACCGGGGAGCTGTTTTTT	CASRDRAANTGELFF
few	NA	TRBV29-1	TRBJ2-1	TGCAGCGTTAAGTACAATGAGCAGTTCTTC	CSVKYNEQFF
few	NA	TRBV19	TRBJ2-5	TGTGCCAGTAGGGCAACAGGGACCCAAGAGACCCAGTACTTC	CASRATGTQETQYF
NA	NA	TRBV5-1	TRBJ2-3	TGCGCCAGCAGGAATCGCCAGGGCGGGGTTAGCACAGATACGCAGTATTTT	CASRNRQGGVSTDTQYF
once	TRBD1	TRBV29-1	TRBJ2-3	TGCAGCGCGAGACAGGGCCCCATCACAGATACGCAGTATTTT	CSARQGPITDTQYF
NA	NA	TRBV10-3	TRBJ1-2	TGTGCCATCAGTGTTCGGGGGGAGGTCGGCTACACCTTC	CAISVRGEVGYTF
NA	NA	TRBV27	TRBJ2-2	TGTGCCAGCATGTTAGGGGCCACCGGGGAGCTGTTTTTT	CASMLGATGELFF
few	NA	TRBV20-1	TRBJ2-1	TGCAGTGCTAGACAGCACAATGAGCAGTTCTTC	CSARQHNEQFF
NA	TRBD2	TRBV7-2	TRBJ2-3	TGTGCCAGCAGCTTACTAGGACTAGCGGTCACAGATACGCAGTATTTT	CASSLLGLAVTDTQYF
few	NA	TRBV18	TRBJ1-3	TGTGCCAGCTCCTACGAGGCCTTGCGGGGGCTCGATGGAAACACCATATATTTT	CASSYEALRGLDGNTIYF
NA	NA	TRBV6-5	TRBJ1-5	TGTGCCAGCAGTCCGTCCTTTGCTCAGCCCCAGCATTTT	CASSPSFAQPQHF
NA	NA	TRBV30	TRBJ1-2	TGTGCCTCCCCAAGGGGGAACGGCTACACCTTC	CASPRGNGYTF
NA	NA	TRBV4-3	TRBJ2-7	TGCGCCAGCAGCACGGAAACGGGGCCATACGAGCAGTACTTC	CASSTETGPYEQYF
NA	TRBD1	TRBV5-4	TRBJ1-2	TGTGCCAGCAGCCCCGATCGGACAGGGCACGGCTACACCTTC	CASSPDRTGHGYTF
NA	TRBD2	TRBV4-3	TRBJ2-5	TGCGCCAGCAGCCAAATTCGGACTAGCCGGGCGGAGACCCAGTACTTC	CASSQIRTSRAETQYF
NA	NA	TRBV10-3	TRBJ2-3	TGTGCCATCAAGGTCAGGAGAGGCCCCTCAGATACGCAGTATTTT	CAIKVRRGPSDTQYF
NA	NA	TRBV28	TRBJ2-3	TGTGCCAGCAGCATACTTCCAGATACGCAGTATTTT	CASSILPDTQYF
NA	NA	TRBV7-2	TRBJ1-5	TGTGCCAGCAGCTTAGAGGGCTATAGCAATCAGCCCCAGCATTTT	CASSLEGYSNQPQHF
NA	NA	TRBV5-1	TRBJ2-3	TGCGCCAGCAGCTTCTGGGAAGGGAGCACAGATACGCAGTATTTT	CASSFWEGSTDTQYF
NA	TRBD2	TRBV7-2	TRBJ2-3	TGTGCCAGCAGGGCGCGGGGAGGGGCAGATACGCAGTATTTT	CASRARGGADTQYF
few	NA	TRBV25-1	TRBJ1-3	TGTGCCAGCAGTGACTCCGGGTTCGGAAACACCATATATTTT	CASSDSGFGNTIYF
NA	NA	TRBV18	TRBJ1-1	TGTGCCACCAGCCGAGGCGCGGACGCGAACACTGAAGCTTTCTTT	CATSRGADANTEAFF
NA	NA	TRBV5-1	TRBJ2-1	TGCGCCAGCAGAAACGGCAGAAAGTACAATGAGCAGTTCTTC	CASRNGRKYNEQFF
NA	NA	TRBV4-1	TRBJ2-7	TGCGCCAGCAGCCAAGATCGGGCAGGGTCCTACGAGCAGTACTTC	CASSQDRAGSYEQYF
NA	NA	TRBV27	TRBJ2-6	TGTGCCAGCAGTTTCGGGCAAACTGGGGCCAACGTCCTGACTTTC	CASSFGQTGANVLTF
few	TRBD1	TRBV29-1	TRBJ2-7	TGCAGCGTCGGGACAGGGAGCTCCTACGAGCAGTACTTC	CSVGTGSSYEQYF
once	NA	TRBV7-2	TRBJ2-5	TGTGCCAGCAGCTTAGTGTGGGGAGGATTCGGCGGGGAGACCCAGTACTTC	CASSLVWGGFGGETQYF
NA	NA	TRBV29-1	TRBJ1-3	TGCAGCGTCGGGGGACTTTCTGGAAACACCATATATTTT	CSVGGLSGNTIYF
NA	TRBD2	TRBV30	TRBJ2-7	TGTGCCTGGGCGACTACCGGGACTAGCAACGAGCAGTACTTC	CAWATTGTSNEQYF
NA	NA	TRBV7-2	TRBJ2-1	TGTGCCAGCAGCTTAGAGGCGGGGCCGTACAATGAGCAGTTCTTC	CASSLEAGPYNEQFF
NA	TRBD1	TRBV11-2	TRBJ2-1	TGTGCCAGTAAGACAGGGCGCCTCATCCACAATGAGCAGTTCTTC	CASKTGRLIHNEQFF
few	NA	TRBV7-2	TRBJ1-3	TGTGCCAGCAGCCACTCACAGGGTCGCGGCTCTGGAAACACCATATATTTT	CASSHSQGRGSGNTIYF
few	NA	TRBV25-1	TRBJ2-5	TGTGCCAGCAGTGGCGGTGGAGGTTTGGAGACCCAGTACTTC	CASSGGGGLETQYF
NA	TRBD1	TRBV27	TRBJ2-2	TGTGCCAGCAGTCCTCGGCGGACAGGACGGAACACCGGGGAGCTGTTTTTT	CASSPRRTGRNTGELFF
NA	TRBD1	TRBV29-1	TRBJ2-3	TGCAGCGTTTCGGACAGGGTCGCCCTCACAGATACGCAGTATTTT	CSVSDRVALTDTQYF
NA	NA	TRBV30	TRBJ1-5	TGTGCCTGGAGTCCTCCTCCTCCGGGCAGCCGAGATGGTCAGCCCCAGCATTTT	CAWSPPPPGSRDGQPQHF